This passage covers 10 T cell receptor beta chains from one sample sequenced in a study of immune heterogeneity within non-small cell lung tumors. The template for each sample was approximately 0.65 ug of genomic DNA, which had been extracted from bulk tumor tissue. Primary tumors were biopsied several times each, far apart, intraoperatively. Untreated, newly diagnosed non-small cell lung cancer patients underwent curative surgery. The authors amplified TCR beta CDR3 by multiplex PCR with 32 V and 13 J primers. TCRdb called the multiplex PCR reads again in MiXCR, with one record for every CDR3 protein. Of around 7,200 distinct CDR3 sequences detected, around 23% appear once; the ten largest clones hold roughly 15%. Sequenced material: lung tumor tissue. These receptors all come from a man aged 55 to 70 with non-small cell lung cancer.

A note on this clonotype: An end of the junction differs from the germline gene, which may be a read error. The chain is built from TRBV19 and TRBJ2-1; 8 bases line up with TRBD2. CDR3 length: 15 amino acids. Germline V gene sequence: CDR1 LNHDA, CDR2 SQIVND (reference sequence). The CDR3 DNA is TGTGCCACTAGTTTGCGGGGGGTGGAAGCGGGTGAGCAGTTCTTC. Translation gives CATSLRGVEAGEQFF. Full variable domain (outside the CDR3, taken from reference TRBV19 and TRBJ2-1): DGGITQSPKYLFRKEGQNVTLSCEQNLNHDAMYWYRQDPGQGLRLIYYSQIVNDFQKGDIAEGYSVSREKKESFPLTVTSAQKNPTAFYLCATSLRGVEAGEQFFGPGTRLTVL.

The rearrangement joins TRBV30 to TRBJ1-4; TRBD1 is a possible D gene (5 bases). There are 13 residues in the CDR3. Germline V lookup: CDR1 GTSNPN, CDR2 SVGIG (reference sequence). The V gene lost 5 bases and the J gene lost 6 bases, with 13 bases spanning the gap. The CDR3 loop is CAWWGGWDEKLFF. Here the CDR3 DNA reads TGTGCCTGGTGGGGGGGGTGGGATGAAAAACTGTTTTTT.

This clonotype is classed as large. V gene TRBV6-1 combines with J gene TRBJ1-1, with D perhaps matching TRBD1 (5 bases). Germline assignment: CDR1 MNHNS and CDR2 SASEGT. The CDR3 loop spans 14 amino acids. V lost 6 bases to trimming and J lost 5 bases, with 16 bases between them. This CDR3 reads CASRGGGSQTEAFF. For the CDR3, the DNA is TGTGCCAGCAGGGGGGGAGGCAGCCAGACTGAAGCTTTCTTT.

Worth noting for this clonotype: The final CDR3 position lacks the conserved phenylalanine or tryptophan, pointing to a likely read error. The DNA of the CDR3 is TGTGCCAGCAGCGCCCGACTAGCGGGAGGTCCTTACAATGAGCAGTTCCTC. It encodes CASSARLAGGPYNEQFL. The V call is TRBV9, the J call TRBJ2-1, with TRBD2 identical over 13 bases. The CDR3 loop spans 17 amino acids. The trim removed 3 bases at V and 4 bases at J, leaving 7 bases unmatched. CDR1 SGDLS and CDR2 YYNGEE come from the germline V gene.

Points on this clonotype: A much larger clone differs by one base, so this may be a read error. This chain joins TRBV3-1 and TRBJ1-2; no reliable D call. CDR3 size: 12 residues. Germline V gene data show CDR1 as LGHDT and CDR2 as YNNKEL (reference sequence). The CDR3 coding sequence is TGTGCCAGCAGCCAGCCCGACTATGCCTACACCTTC. Translated: CASSQPDYAYTF.

The chain carries TRBV14 and TRBJ2-1, with D possibly matching TRBD2 (5 bases). V lost 6 bases and J lost 2, with 14 bases in between. CDR3 size: 15 residues. Germline lookup yields CDR1 SGHDN and CDR2 FVKESK. The CDR3 loop reads CASSLERAAYNEQFF. The DNA for the CDR3 is TGTGCCAGCAGTCTAGAGAGGGCCGCCTACAATGAGCAGTTCTTC. Based on the CDR3 plus reference TRBV14 and TRBJ2-1, the full variable domain is EAGVTQFPSHSVIEKGQTVTLRCDPISGHDNLYWYRRVMGKEIKFLLHFVKESKQDESGMPNNRFLAERTGGTYSTLKVQPAELEDSGVYFCASSLERAAYNEQFFGPGTRLTVL.

This chain uses TRBV19 with TRBJ2-2; 10 bases agree with TRBD2. This CDR3 has 16 amino acids. The V segment lost 5 bases and the J segment 11 bases; nucleotides outside the gene matches: 14. Germline CDR1 is LNHDA and CDR2 is SQIVND (reference sequence). CDR3 nucleotides: TGTGCCAGTAGTCTCCCCCTAGCGGGAGTCATCGGTGAGCTGTTTTTT. It yields the protein CASSLPLAGVIGELFF.

The V call is TRBV5-4, the J call TRBJ1-1; weak D call: TRBD1 (6 bases). V gave up 1 base and J gave up 5 bases, with 12 bases separating them. CDR1 is SGHNT, CDR2 YYREEE, per germline (reference sequence). The CDR3 totals 14 residues. CDR3 in amino acids: CASSLWGRGTEAFF. The CDR3 nucleotides read TGTGCCAGCAGCTTGTGGGGGCGAGGTACTGAAGCTTTCTTT.

This clonotype was seen only a few times. Just one base apart from a much larger clone, this may be a read error. This chain links TRBV3-1 with TRBJ1-4, with D uncertain. This CDR3 spans 14 amino acids. Germline values: CDR1 LGHDT, CDR2 YNNKEL (reference sequence). CDR3 residues: CDSSQSEGGEKLFF. The CDR3 region has the DNA TGTGACAGCAGCCAAAGTGAAGGTGGAGAAAAACTGTTTTTT.

On this clonotype itself: A read error may be the cause here, since a much bigger clone is one base away. The chain combines TRBV5-1 with TRBJ2-3; 10 bases agree with TRBD2. CDR3 size: 15 residues. Trimming took 0 bases from V and 7 from J; bases not matched to a gene: 5. Germline V gene lookup returns CDR1 SGHRS and CDR2 YFSETQ. The CDR3 nucleotides read TGCGCCAGCAGCTTGGAGCGGGAGGGGTCCAATACGCAGTATTTT. It specifies CASSLEREGSNTQYF.